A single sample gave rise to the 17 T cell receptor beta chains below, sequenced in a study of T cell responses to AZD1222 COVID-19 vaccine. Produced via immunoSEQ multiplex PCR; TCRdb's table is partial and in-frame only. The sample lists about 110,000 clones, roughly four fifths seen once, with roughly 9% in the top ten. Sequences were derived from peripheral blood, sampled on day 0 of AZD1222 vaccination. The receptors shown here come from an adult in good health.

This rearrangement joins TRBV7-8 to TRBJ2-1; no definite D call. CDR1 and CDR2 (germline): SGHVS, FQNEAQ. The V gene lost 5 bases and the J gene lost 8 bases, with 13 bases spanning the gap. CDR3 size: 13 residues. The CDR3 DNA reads TGTGCCAGCAGCGCTCATAGAGTACATGAGCAGTTCTTC. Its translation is CASSAHRVHEQFF. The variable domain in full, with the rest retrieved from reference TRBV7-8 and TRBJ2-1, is GAGVSQSPRYKVAKRGQDVALRCDPISGHVSLFWYQQALGQGPEFLTYFQNEAQLDKSGLPSDRFFAERPEGSVSTLKIQRTQQEDSAVYLCASSAHRVHEQFFGPGTRLTVL.

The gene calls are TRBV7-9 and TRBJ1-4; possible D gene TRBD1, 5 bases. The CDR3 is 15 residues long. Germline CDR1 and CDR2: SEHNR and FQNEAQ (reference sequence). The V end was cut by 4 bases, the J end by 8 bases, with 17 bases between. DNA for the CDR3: TGTGCCAGCAGCTCTCTACGGACACTCGGAGAAAAACTGTTTTTT. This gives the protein CASSSLRTLGEKLFF.

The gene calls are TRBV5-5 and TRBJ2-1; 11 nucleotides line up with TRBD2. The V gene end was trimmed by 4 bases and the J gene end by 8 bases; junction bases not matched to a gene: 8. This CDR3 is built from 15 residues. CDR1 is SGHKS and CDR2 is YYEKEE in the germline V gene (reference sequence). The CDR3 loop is CASSVSGGASYEQFF. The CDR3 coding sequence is TGTGCCAGCAGCGTTAGCGGGGGGGCCTCGTATGAGCAGTTCTTC.

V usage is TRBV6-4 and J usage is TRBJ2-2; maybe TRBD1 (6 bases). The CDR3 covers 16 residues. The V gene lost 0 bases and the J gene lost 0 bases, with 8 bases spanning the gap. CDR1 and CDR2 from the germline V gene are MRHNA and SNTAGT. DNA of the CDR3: TGTGCCAGCAGTGACTCTAGGACAGCGAACACCGGGGAGCTGTTTTTT. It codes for CASSDSRTANTGELFF.

The CDR3 is CASSPKETQYF. DNA of the CDR3: TGTGCCAGCTCACCCAAAGAGACCCAGTACTTC. The chain joins TRBV18 to TRBJ2-5; D gene uncertain. V lost 3 bases and J lost 3, with 2 bases in between. This CDR3 comprises 11 residues. Germline CDR1 and CDR2: KGHSH and LQKENI.

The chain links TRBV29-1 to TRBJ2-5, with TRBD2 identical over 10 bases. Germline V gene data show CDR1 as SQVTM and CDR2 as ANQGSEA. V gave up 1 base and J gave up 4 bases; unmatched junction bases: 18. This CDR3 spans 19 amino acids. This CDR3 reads CSVEVARGLARSILETQYF. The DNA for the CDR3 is TGCAGCGTTGAAGTGGCCCGGGGACTAGCGCGATCGATCTTAGAGACCCAGTACTTC.

In nucleotides, the CDR3 is TGTGCCAGCATTAACAACAGGGAAGCTTTCTTT. It yields the protein CASINNREAFF. The chain links TRBV2 to TRBJ1-1; D may be TRBD1 (5 bases). With 7 bases removed from V and 8 bases from J, the gap between germline ends came to 11 bases. This CDR3 has 11 residues. Germline CDR1 and CDR2: SNHLY and FYNNEI.

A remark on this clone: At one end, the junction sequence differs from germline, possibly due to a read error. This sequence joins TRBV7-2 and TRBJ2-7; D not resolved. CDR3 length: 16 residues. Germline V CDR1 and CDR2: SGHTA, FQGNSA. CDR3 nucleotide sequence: TGTGCCAGCAGCGTAGCCGACACTTCAACGTCCTACGAGCAGTACTTC. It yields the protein CASSVADTSTSYEQYF.

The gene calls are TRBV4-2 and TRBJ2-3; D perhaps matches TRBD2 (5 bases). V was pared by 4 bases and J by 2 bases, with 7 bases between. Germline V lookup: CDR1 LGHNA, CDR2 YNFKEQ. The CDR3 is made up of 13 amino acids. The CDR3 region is CASSPRDTDTQYF. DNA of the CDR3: TGTGCCAGCAGCCCCCGGGACACAGATACGCAGTATTTT.

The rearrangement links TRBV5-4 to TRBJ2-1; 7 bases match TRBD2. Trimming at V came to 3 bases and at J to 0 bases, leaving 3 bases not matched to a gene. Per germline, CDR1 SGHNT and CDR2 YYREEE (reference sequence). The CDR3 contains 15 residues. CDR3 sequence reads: CASSSTSSSYNEQFF. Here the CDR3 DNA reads TGTGCCAGCAGCTCGACTAGCAGCTCCTACAATGAGCAGTTCTTC.

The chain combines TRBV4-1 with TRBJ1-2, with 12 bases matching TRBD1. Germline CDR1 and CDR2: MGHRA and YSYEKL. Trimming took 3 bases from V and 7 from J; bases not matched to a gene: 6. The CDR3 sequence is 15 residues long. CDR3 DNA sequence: TGCGCCAGCAGCCAGCCGGGACAGGGGGCCCCTGGCTACACCTTC. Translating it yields CASSQPGQGAPGYTF.

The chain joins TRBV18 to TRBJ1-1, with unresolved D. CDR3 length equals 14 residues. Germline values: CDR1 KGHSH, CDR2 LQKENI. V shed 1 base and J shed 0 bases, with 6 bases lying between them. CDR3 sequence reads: CASSPQRVNTEAFF. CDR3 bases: TGTGCCAGCTCACCACAAAGGGTGAACACTGAAGCTTTCTTT.

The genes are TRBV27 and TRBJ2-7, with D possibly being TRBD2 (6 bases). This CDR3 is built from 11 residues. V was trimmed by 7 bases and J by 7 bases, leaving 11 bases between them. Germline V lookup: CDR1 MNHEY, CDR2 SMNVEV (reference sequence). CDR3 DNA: TGTGCCAGCACCTCCCGGGGGGAGCAGTACTTC. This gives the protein CASTSRGEQYF.

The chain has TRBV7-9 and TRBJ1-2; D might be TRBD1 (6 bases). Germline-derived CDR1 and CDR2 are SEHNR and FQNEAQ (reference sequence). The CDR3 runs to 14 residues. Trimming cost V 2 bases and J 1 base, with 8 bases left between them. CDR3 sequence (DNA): TGTGCCAGCAGCTTAAGGGGGGGTAACTATGGCTACACCTTC. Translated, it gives CASSLRGGNYGYTF.

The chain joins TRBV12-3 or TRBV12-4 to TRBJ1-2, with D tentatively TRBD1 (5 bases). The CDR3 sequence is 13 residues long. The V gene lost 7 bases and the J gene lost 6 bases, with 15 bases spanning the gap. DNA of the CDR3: TGTGCCAGCACCTGGGGGACTGCTGATGGCTACACCTTC. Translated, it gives CASTWGTADGYTF.

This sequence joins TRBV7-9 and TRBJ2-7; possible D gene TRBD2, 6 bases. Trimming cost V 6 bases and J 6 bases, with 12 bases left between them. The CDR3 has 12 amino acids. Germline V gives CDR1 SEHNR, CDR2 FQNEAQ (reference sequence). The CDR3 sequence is CASSWRVSEQYF. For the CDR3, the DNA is TGTGCCAGCAGTTGGAGGGTGAGCGAGCAGTACTTC.

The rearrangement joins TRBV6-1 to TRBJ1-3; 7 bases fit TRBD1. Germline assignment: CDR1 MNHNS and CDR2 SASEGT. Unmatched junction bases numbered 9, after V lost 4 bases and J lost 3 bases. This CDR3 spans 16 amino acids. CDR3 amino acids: CASSVLRDRFGNTIYF. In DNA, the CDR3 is TGTGCCAGCAGTGTTCTCCGGGACAGATTTGGAAACACCATATATTTT.